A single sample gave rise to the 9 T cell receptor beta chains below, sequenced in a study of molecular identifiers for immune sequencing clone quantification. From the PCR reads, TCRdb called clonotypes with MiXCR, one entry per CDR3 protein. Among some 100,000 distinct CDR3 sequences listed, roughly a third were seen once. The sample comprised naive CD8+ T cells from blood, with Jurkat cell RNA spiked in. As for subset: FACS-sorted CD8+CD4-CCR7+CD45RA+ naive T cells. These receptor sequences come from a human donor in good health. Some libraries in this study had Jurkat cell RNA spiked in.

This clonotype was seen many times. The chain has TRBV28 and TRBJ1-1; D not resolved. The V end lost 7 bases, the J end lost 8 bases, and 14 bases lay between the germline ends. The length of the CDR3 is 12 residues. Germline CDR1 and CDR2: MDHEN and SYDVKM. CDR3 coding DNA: TGTGCCAGCATGAGGCTTGACGTGGAAGCTTTCTTT. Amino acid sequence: CASMRLDVEAFF.

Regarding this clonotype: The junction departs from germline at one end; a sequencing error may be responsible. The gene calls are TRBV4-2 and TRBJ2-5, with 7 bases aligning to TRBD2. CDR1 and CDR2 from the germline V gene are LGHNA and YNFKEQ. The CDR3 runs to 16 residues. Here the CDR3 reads CASSRRDYNLQATQYF. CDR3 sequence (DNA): TGTGCCAGCAGCCGCAGGGACTACAACCTCCAAGCGACCCAGTACTTC.

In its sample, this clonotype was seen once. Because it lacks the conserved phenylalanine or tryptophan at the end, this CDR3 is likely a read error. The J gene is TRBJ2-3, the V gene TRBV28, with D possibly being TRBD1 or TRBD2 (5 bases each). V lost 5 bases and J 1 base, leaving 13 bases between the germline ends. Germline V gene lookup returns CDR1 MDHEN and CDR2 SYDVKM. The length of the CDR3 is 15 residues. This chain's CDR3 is CASSPMGRRTDTQYY. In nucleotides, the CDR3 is TGTGCCAGCAGTCCCATGGGACGCCGCACAGATACGCAGTATTAT.

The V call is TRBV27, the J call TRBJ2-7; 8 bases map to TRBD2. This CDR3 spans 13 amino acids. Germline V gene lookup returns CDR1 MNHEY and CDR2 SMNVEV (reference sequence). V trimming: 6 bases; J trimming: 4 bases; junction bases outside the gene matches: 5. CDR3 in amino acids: CASRPSGFYEQYF. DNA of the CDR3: TGTGCCAGCAGGCCTAGCGGGTTTTACGAGCAGTACTTC.

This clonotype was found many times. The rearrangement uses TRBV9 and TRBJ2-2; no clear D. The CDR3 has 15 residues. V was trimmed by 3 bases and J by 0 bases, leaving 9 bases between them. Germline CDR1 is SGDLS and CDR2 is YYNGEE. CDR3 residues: CASSDPRTNTGELFF. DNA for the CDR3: TGTGCCAGCAGCGACCCCCGGACGAACACCGGGGAGCTGTTTTTT.

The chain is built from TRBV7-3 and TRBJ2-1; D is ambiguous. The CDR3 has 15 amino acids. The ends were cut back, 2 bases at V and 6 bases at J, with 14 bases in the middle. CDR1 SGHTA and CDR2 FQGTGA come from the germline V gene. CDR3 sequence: CASSLDGPGANEQFF. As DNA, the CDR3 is TGTGCCAGCAGCTTAGACGGGCCGGGCGCCAATGAGCAGTTCTTC.

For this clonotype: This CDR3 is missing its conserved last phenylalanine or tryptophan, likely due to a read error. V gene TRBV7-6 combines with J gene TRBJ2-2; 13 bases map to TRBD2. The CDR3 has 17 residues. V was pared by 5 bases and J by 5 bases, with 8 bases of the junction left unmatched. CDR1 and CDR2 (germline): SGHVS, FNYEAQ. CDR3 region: CASSQTSGRAGTGELFL. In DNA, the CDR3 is TGTGCCAGCAGCCAAACTAGCGGGAGGGCCGGGACCGGGGAGCTGTTTTTA.

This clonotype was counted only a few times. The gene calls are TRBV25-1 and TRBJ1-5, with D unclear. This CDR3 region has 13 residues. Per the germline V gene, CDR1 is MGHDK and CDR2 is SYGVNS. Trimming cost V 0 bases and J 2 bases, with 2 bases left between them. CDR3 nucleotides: TGTGCCAGCAGTGAATATGGCAATCAGCCCCAGCATTTT. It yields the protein CASSEYGNQPQHF.

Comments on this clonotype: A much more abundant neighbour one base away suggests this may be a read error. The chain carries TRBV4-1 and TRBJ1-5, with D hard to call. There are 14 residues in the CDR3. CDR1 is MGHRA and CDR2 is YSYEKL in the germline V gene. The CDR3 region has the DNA TGCGCCAGCCGCCAAGCAGTGAACAATCAGCCCCAGCATTTT. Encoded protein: CASRQAVNNQPQHF.